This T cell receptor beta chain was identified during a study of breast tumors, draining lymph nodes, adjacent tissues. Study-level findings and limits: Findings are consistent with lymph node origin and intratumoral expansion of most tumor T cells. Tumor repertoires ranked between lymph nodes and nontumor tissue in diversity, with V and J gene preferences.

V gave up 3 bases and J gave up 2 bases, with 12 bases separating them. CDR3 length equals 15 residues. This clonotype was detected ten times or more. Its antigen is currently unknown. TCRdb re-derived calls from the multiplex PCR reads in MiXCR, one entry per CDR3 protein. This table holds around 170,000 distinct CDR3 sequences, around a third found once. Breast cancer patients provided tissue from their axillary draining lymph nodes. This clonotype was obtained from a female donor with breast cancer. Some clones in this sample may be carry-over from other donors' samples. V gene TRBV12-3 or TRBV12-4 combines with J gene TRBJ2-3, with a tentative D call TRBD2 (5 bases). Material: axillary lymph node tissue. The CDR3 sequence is CASSFTRLSTDTQYF. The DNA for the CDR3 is TGTGCCAGCAGTTTCACTAGGTTGTCCACAGATACGCAGTATTTT.